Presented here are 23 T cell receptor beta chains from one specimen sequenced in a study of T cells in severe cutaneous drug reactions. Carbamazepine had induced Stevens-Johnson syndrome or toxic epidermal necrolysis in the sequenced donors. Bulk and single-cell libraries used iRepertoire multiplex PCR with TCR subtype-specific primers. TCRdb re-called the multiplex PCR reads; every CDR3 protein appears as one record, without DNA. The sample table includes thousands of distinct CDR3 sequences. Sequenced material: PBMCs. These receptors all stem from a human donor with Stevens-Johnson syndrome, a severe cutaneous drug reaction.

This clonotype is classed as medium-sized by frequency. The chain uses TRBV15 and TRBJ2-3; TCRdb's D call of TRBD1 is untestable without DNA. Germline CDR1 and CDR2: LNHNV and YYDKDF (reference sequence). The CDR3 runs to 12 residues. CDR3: CATSAGEDTQYF. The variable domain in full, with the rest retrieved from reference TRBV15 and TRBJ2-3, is DAMVIQNPRYQVTQFGKPVTLSCSQTLNHNVMYWYQQKSSQAPKLLFHYYDKDFNNEADTPDNFQSRRPNTSFCFLDIRSPGLGDTAMYLCATSAGEDTQYFGPGTRLTVL.

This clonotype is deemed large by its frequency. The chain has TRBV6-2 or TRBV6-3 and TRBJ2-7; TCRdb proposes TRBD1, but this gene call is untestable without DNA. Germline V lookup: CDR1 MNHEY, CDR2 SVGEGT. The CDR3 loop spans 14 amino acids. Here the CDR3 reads CASRDPGGTYEQYF.

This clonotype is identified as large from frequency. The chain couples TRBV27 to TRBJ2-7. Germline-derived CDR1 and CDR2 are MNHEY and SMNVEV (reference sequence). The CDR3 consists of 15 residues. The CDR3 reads CASSSFSDRSYEQYF.

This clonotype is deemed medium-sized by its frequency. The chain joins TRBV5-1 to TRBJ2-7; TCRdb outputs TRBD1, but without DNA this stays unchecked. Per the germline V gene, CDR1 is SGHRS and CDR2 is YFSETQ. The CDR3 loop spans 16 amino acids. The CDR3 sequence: CASSLLSGGVGYEQYF.

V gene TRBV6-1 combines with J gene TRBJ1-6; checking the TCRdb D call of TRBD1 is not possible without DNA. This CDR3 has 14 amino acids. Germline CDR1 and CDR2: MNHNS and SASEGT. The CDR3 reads CASIRDGGNSPLHF.

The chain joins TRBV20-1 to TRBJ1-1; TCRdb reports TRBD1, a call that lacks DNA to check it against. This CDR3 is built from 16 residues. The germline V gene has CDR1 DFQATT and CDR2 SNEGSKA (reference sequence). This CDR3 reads CSVSSPGQGSLTEAFF.

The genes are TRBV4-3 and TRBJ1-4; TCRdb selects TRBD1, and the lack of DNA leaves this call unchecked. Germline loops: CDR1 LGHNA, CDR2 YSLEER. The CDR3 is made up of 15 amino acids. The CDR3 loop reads CASSPNRGSNEKLFF.

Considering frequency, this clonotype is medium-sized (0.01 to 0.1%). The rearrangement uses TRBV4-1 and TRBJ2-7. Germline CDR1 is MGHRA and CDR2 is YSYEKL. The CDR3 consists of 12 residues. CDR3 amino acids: CASSHPSYEQYF.

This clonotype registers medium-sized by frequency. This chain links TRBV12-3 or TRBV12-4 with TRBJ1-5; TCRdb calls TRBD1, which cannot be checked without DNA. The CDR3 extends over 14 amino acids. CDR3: CASSLAQGDQPQHF.

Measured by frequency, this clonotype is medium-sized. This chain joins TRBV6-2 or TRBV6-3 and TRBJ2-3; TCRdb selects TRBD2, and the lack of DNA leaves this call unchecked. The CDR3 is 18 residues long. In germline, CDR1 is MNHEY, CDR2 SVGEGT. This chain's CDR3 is CASSYSTRASGRTDTQYF.

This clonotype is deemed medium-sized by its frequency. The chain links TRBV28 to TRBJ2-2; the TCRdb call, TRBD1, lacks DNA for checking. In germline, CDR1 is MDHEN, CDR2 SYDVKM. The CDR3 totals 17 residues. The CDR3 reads CASSSETGFVGTGELFF.

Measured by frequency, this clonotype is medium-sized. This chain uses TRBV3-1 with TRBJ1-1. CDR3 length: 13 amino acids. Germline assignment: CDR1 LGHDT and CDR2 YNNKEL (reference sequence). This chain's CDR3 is CASSQGLNTEAFF.

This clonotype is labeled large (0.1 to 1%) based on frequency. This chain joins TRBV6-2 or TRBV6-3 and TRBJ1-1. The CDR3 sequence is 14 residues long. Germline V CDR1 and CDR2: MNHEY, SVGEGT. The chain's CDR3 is CASSFIQRNTEAFF.

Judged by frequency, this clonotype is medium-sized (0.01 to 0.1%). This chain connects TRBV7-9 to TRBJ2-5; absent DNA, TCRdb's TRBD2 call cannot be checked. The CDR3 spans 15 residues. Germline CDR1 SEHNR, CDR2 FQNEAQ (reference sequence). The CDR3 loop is CASSTTSGGTETQYF.

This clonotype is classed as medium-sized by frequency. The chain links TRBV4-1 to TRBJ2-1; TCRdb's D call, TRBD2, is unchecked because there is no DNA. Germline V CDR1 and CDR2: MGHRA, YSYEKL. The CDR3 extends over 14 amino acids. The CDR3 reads CASSQDRGADEQFF.

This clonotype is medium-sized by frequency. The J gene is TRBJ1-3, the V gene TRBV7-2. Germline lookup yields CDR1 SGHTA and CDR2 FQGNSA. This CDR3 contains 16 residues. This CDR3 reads CASSLGSGLGINTIYF.

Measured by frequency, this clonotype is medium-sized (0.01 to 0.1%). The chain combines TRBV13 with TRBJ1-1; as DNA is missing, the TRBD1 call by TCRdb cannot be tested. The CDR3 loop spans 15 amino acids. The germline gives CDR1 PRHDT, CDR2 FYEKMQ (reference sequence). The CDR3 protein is CASSPRGGRNTEAFF.

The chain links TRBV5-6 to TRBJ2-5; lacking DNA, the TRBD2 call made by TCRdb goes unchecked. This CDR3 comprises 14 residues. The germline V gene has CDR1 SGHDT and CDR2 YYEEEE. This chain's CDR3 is CASSLPVSPETQYF.

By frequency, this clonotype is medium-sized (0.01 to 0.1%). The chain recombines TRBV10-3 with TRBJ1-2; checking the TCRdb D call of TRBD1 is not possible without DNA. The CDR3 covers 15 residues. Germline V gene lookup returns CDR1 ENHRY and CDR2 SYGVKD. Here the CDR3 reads CAISFATGSPYGYTF.

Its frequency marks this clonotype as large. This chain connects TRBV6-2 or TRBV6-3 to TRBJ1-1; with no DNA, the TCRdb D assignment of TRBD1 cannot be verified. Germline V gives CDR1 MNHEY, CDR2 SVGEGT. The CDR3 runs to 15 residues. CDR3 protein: CASSYSGTENTEAFF.

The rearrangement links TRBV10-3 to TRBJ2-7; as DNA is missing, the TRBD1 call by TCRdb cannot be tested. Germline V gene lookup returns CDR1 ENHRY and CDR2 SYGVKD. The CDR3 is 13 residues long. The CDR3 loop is CAAQSQGANEQYF.

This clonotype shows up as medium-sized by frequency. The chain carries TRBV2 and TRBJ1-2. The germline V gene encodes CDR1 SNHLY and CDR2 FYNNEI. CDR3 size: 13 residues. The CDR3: CASVGYQDYGYTF.

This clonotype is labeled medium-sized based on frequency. The CDR3 reads CASSQRDLYEQYF. J is TRBJ2-7 and V is TRBV4-1; TCRdb's D call, TRBD2, is unchecked because there is no DNA. Germline CDR1 reads MGHRA; CDR2 reads YSYEKL. The CDR3 is made up of 13 amino acids.